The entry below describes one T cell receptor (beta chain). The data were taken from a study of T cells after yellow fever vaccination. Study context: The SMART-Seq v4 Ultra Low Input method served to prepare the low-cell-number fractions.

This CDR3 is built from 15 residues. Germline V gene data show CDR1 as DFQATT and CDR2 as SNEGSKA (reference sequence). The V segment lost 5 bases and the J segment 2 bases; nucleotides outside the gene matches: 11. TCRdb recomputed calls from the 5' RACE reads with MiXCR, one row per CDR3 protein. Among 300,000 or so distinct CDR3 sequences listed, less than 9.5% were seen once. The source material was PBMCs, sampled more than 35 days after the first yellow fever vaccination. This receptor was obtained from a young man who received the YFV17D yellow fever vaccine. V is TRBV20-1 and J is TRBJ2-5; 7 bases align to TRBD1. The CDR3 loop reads CSAHPGTANQETQYF. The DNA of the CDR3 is TGCAGTGCTCACCCCGGGACAGCAAATCAAGAGACCCAGTACTTC.